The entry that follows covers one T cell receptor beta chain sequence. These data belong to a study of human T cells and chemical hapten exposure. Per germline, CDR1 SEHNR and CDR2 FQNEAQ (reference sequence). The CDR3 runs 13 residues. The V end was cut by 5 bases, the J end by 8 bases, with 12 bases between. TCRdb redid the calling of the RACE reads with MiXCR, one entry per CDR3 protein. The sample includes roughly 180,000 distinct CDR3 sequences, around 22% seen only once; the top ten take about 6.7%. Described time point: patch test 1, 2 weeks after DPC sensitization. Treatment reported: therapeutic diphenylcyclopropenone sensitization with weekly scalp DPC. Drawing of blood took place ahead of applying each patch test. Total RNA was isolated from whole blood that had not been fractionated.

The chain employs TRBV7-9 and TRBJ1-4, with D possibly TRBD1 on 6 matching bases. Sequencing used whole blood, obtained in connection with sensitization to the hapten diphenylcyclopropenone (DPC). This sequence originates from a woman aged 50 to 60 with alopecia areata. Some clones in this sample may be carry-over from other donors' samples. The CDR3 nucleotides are TGTGCCAGCAGCGAGGACAGTGGGGAAAAACTGTTTTTT. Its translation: CASSEDSGEKLFF. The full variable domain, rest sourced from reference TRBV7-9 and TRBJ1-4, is DTGVSQNPRHKITKRGQNVTFRCDPISEHNRLYWYRQTLGQGPEFLTYFQNEAQLEKSRLLSDRFSAERPKGSFSTLEIQRTEQGDSAMYLCASSEDSGEKLFFGSGTQLSVL.